A single sample is the source of the 14 T cell receptor beta chains below, sequenced in a study of cytomegalovirus exposure and HLA in healthy donors. A multiplex PCR was run with 60 Vbeta primers and 13 Jbeta primers. Profiled with immunoSEQ multiplex PCR; TCRdb holds only in-frame clones, not every one. The sample carries around 120,000 clones, over 60% recorded once. Sequencing was done on a sample of PBMCs. Source of these receptors: a human donor in good health.

This chain joins TRBV13 and TRBJ1-5, with TRBD1 matching 11 bases. The CDR3 is made up of 23 amino acids. V lost 5 bases to trimming and J lost 0 bases; unmatched junction nucleotides: 24. Germline V CDR1 and CDR2: PRHDT, FYEKMQ (reference sequence). Here the CDR3 reads CASSRRSPLLPGQGDDSNQPQHF. The CDR3 DNA is TGTGCCAGCAGCCGTAGGTCGCCTTTATTACCGGGACAGGGGGACGATAGCAATCAGCCCCAGCATTTT.

The chain employs TRBV28 and TRBJ2-3; 11 nucleotides align to TRBD2. CDR1 is MDHEN, CDR2 SYDVKM, per germline. CDR3 length: 23 amino acids. Trimming at V came to 2 bases and at J to 3 bases, leaving 25 bases not matched to a gene. As DNA, the CDR3 is TGTGCCAGCAGTTTAGAGTCGAATTGGAGGCGAACTAGCGGGAGTTTGGGTACAGATACGCAGTATTTT. Translated: CASSLESNWRRTSGSLGTDTQYF. The variable domain in full, completed from reference TRBV28 and TRBJ2-3, reads DVKVTQSSRYLVKRTGEKVFLECVQDMDHENMFWYRQDPGLGLRLIYFSYDVKMKEKGDIPEGYSVSREKKERFSLILESASTNQTSMYLCASSLESNWRRTSGSLGTDTQYFGPGTRLTVL.

V gene TRBV18 combines with J gene TRBJ1-5; no clear D gene. Germline values: CDR1 KGHSH, CDR2 LQKENI. The CDR3 is made up of 14 amino acids. The V end was cut by 3 bases, the J end by 0 bases, with 6 bases between. The CDR3 loop reads CASSPSVSNQPQHF. The CDR3 region has the DNA TGTGCCAGCTCACCTTCGGTTAGCAATCAGCCCCAGCATTTT.

The CDR3 loop is CASRAGGRLAGVFPQEQYF. The CDR3 DNA follows: TGTGCCAGCCGCGCCGGGGGGAGACTAGCGGGAGTTTTTCCTCAAGAGCAGTACTTC. The chain uses TRBV27 and TRBJ2-7; the match to TRBD2 covers 12 bases. Germline-derived CDR1 and CDR2 are MNHEY and SMNVEV (reference sequence). CDR3 size: 19 residues. J was trimmed by 7 bases and V by 8 bases; bases with no gene match: 24.

The genes are TRBV29-1 and TRBJ1-1; TRBD1 is a possible D gene (6 bases). The CDR3 is 12 amino acids. CDR1 is SQVTM and CDR2 is ANQGSEA in the germline V gene. V lost 6 bases, J lost 4 bases, and 12 bases lay in between. The CDR3 sequence is CSVARGGTEAFF. The DNA of the CDR3 is TGCAGCGTCGCCAGGGGTGGCACTGAAGCTTTCTTT. Together with reference TRBV29-1 and TRBJ1-1, the CDR3 gives the full variable domain: SAVISQKPSRDICQRGTSLTIQCQVDSQVTMMFWYRQQPGQSLTLIATANQGSEATYESGFVIDKFPISRPNLTFSTLTVSNMSPEDSSIYLCSVARGGTEAFFGQGTRLTVV.

J is TRBJ2-1 and V is TRBV6-5, with 13 bases matching TRBD2. The CDR3 runs to 15 residues. Germline V gene sequence: CDR1 MNHEY, CDR2 SVGAGI. J lost 7 bases, V lost 6 bases, and 6 bases had no gene match. DNA for the CDR3: TGTGCCAGCAGGTGGACTAGCGGGAGAGTAAATGAGCAGTTCTTC. This codes for CASRWTSGRVNEQFF.

A few counts support this clone. J is TRBJ1-1 and V is TRBV28; 8 bases agree with TRBD1. J was trimmed by 1 base and V by 7 bases; bases with no gene match: 11. The germline V gene has CDR1 MDHEN and CDR2 SYDVKM. This CDR3 has 16 amino acids. The DNA for the CDR3 is TGTGCCAGCACTTCCCGTCAGGGGGCGAAGAACACTGAAGCTTTCTTT. The encoded protein is CASTSRQGAKNTEAFF.

The chain employs TRBV4-3 and TRBJ2-1; 12 bases fit TRBD2. Per germline, CDR1 LGHNA and CDR2 YSLEER. This CDR3 spans 17 amino acids. V gave up 0 bases and J gave up 6 bases; unmatched junction bases: 6. This chain's CDR3 is CASSQDLSSGGANEQFF. DNA for the CDR3: TGCGCCAGCAGCCAAGACCTTTCTAGCGGGGGGGCCAATGAGCAGTTCTTC.

Concerning this clone itself: The junction departs from the called germline gene at one end, perhaps through a read error. CDR3 coding DNA: TGTTCCAGCAGCTCCGGTCCACTAGCGGGAGAGCAGTACTTC. This sequence encodes CSSSSGPLAGEQYF. J is TRBJ2-7 and V is TRBV7-3; 10 positions match TRBD2. Germline values: CDR1 SGHTA, CDR2 FQGTGA. The CDR3 is 14 residues long.

The chain joins TRBV7-9 to TRBJ2-3; D gene unclear. The CDR3 runs 14 residues. Germline V gene sequence: CDR1 SEHNR, CDR2 FQNEAQ (reference sequence). The V gene lost 2 bases and the J gene lost 6 bases, with 12 bases spanning the gap. DNA of the CDR3: TGTGCCAGCAGCTTAAGCACATCCAGGGATACGCAGTATTTT. This encodes CASSLSTSRDTQYF.

This clone was recorded a few times. The genes are TRBV7-9 and TRBJ2-1; D possibly corresponds to TRBD2 (5 bases). The CDR3 is 15 residues long. Deletions cut 3 bases from V and 2 bases from J, with 11 bases between. Germline V gives CDR1 SEHNR, CDR2 FQNEAQ (reference sequence). CDR3 amino acids: CASSFLSDPYNEQFF. DNA for the CDR3: TGTGCCAGCAGCTTTCTTAGCGACCCCTACAATGAGCAGTTCTTC.

The CDR3 loop is CASSYGQYNEQFF. In nucleotides, the CDR3 is TGTGCCAGCAGTTATGGACAGTACAATGAGCAGTTCTTC. The chain joins TRBV27 to TRBJ2-1, with D perhaps TRBD1 (6 bases). This CDR3 region has 13 residues. The V gene lost 4 bases and the J gene lost 4 bases, with 8 bases spanning the gap. Germline V gene data show CDR1 as MNHEY and CDR2 as SMNVEV (reference sequence).

V is TRBV5-1 and J is TRBJ2-1; tentatively, D is TRBD1 (5 bases). The CDR3 spans 15 residues. The V gene's germline CDR1 is SGHRS and CDR2 YFSETQ. Trimming took 6 bases from V and 4 from J, leaving 17 bases between them. Here the CDR3 reads CASTFQGPSYNEQFF. In DNA, the CDR3 is TGCGCCAGCACTTTCCAGGGTCCTTCTTACAATGAGCAGTTCTTC.

The chain links TRBV5-6 to TRBJ2-6; the D gene is possibly TRBD1 (6 bases). The germline gives CDR1 SGHDT, CDR2 YYEEEE. Trimming removed 6 bases from V and 4 bases from J, with 17 bases in between. The CDR3 has 16 amino acids. In nucleotides, the CDR3 is TGTGCCAGCAATTCAAGGGGGTGGTTCGGGGCCAACGTCCTGACTTTC. Translating gives CASNSRGWFGANVLTF.